This section outlines one T cell receptor (beta chain) sequence together with its context. No antigen is known for it. Trimming stripped 3 bases from V and 2 bases from J, with 7 bases between. CDR3 length: 13 amino acids. Germline assignment: CDR1 MNHEY and CDR2 SVGAGI. Researchers took RNA transcripts and amplified the TCR beta CDR3 regions from them. TCR CDR3 underwent first-round RT-PCR with the HTBI primer set. One entry per CDR3 protein, called by TCRdb with MiXCR from the multiplex PCR reads. Of hundreds of thousands of distinct CDR3 sequences in the sample, approximately 26% were seen once. This sample is part of a study of T cells in Graves' hyperthyroidism and ophthalmopathy. Looking at the study overall: Blood from the periphery was taken at initial diagnosis, before any treatment.

Hyperthyroidism was newly diagnosed in patients aged 18 to 65 (duration under 2 months). Study observations and caveats: In the blood, most expanded thyroid clonotypes above 0.001 appeared as well.

The sample was blood. This chain joins TRBV6-5 and TRBJ1-1, with D possibly TRBD1 on 5 matching bases. This TCR was recovered from a man aged 40-50 years with Graves' hyperthyroidism that later progressed to Graves' ophthalmopathy. This chain's CDR3 is CASSYGHNTEAFF. The CDR3 nucleotides read TGTGCCAGCAGTTATGGACACAACACTGAAGCTTTCTTT.